Below, 30 T cell receptor beta chains from the same sample are listed, as sequenced in a study of T cell responses to AZD1222 COVID-19 vaccine. This table comes from immunoSEQ multiplex PCR, and its TCRdb copy is limited to in-frame clones, with some not included. This table holds approximately 270,000 clones, roughly 93% found once. Sequencing used peripheral blood, obtained 28 days after the second AZD1222 dose. Source of these receptors: an adult who received the AZD1222 COVID-19 vaccine.

This chain uses TRBV9 with TRBJ1-2; 12 bases agree with TRBD1. The CDR3 spans 16 residues. V shed 3 bases, J shed 7 bases, and the junction held 10 bases outside the gene matches. The germline CDR1 and CDR2 sequences are SGDLS and YYNGEE. CDR3 in DNA: TGTGCCAGCAGCGCCCGCACGGGACAGGGGGCGGGTGGCTACACCTTC. Translating it yields CASSARTGQGAGGYTF.

As to this clone: Germline is not matched at one junction end, which may reflect a read error. J is TRBJ2-7 and V is TRBV12-5, with D maybe TRBD1 (5 bases). CDR1 is LGHNT and CDR2 is FRNRAP in the germline V gene. The CDR3 contains 9 residues. Written as DNA, the CDR3 is TGTGCTAGTGGCCCTTGGGGCGCTTTC. Its translation: CASGPWGAF.

The J gene is TRBJ1-2, the V gene TRBV7-9, with D possibly being TRBD1 (5 bases). CDR1 is SEHNR, CDR2 FQNEAQ, per germline (reference sequence). Trimming cost V 4 bases and J 4 bases, with 13 bases left between them. The CDR3 consists of 14 residues. The CDR3 sequence: CASSSWGDPYGYTF. The DNA of the CDR3 is TGTGCCAGCAGCTCTTGGGGGGACCCCTATGGCTACACCTTC.

This clone showed up just once. The chain couples TRBV27 to TRBJ2-5, with D maybe TRBD1 (5 bases). CDR1 is MNHEY, CDR2 SMNVEV, per germline (reference sequence). The CDR3 totals 17 residues. The ends were cut back, 0 bases at V and 2 bases at J, with 16 bases in the middle. DNA for the CDR3: TGTGCCAGCAGTTTATCCCCTCTCGGTACAGGACAAGAGACCCAGTACTTC. Translation: CASSLSPLGTGQETQYF.

The gene calls are TRBV15 and TRBJ1-1; a possible D gene is TRBD1 (6 bases). V was trimmed by 0 bases and J by 4 bases, leaving 15 bases between them. CDR1 and CDR2 from the germline V gene are LNHNV and YYDKDF (reference sequence). The CDR3 consists of 16 residues. This CDR3 reads CATSRDRPGVVTEAFF. CDR3 coding DNA: TGTGCCACCAGCAGAGATCGTCCAGGGGTGGTCACTGAAGCTTTCTTT. The variable domain in full, with the rest retrieved from reference TRBV15 and TRBJ1-1, is DAMVIQNPRYQVTQFGKPVTLSCSQTLNHNVMYWYQQKSSQAPKLLFHYYDKDFNNEADTPDNFQSRRPNTSFCFLDIRSPGLGDTAMYLCATSRDRPGVVTEAFFGQGTRLTVV.

The gene calls are TRBV10-3 and TRBJ1-1; the D gene is possibly TRBD1 (5 bases). Germline V gene data show CDR1 as ENHRY and CDR2 as SYGVKD. The V and J ends lost 6 bases and 0 bases respectively, with 8 bases between them. The CDR3 sequence is 13 residues long. The CDR3 DNA reads TGTGCCATCAGGGGGGATCTGAACACTGAAGCTTTCTTT. This sequence encodes CAIRGDLNTEAFF.

The chain joins TRBV3-1 (or the pseudogene TRBV3-2) to TRBJ1-1, with D perhaps matching TRBD1 (5 bases). Trimming took 5 bases from V and 7 from J, leaving 11 bases between them. The CDR3 runs to 12 residues. CDR1 and CDR2 (germline): LGHDT, YNNKEL (reference sequence). DNA of the CDR3: TGTGCCAGCAGCACAGGAGGGGTTGAAGCTTTCTTT. It yields the protein CASSTGGVEAFF.

The chain couples TRBV28 to TRBJ1-1; 7 bases match TRBD1. V lost 5 bases, J lost 0 bases, and 3 bases stayed unmatched. The CDR3 is 14 amino acids. The germline V gene has CDR1 MDHEN and CDR2 SYDVKM. The CDR3 here is CASSEGQLNTEAFF. CDR3 coding DNA: TGTGCCAGCAGTGAGGGACAGCTGAACACTGAAGCTTTCTTT.

This chain uses TRBV2 with TRBJ1-1, with a tentative D call TRBD1 (6 bases). This CDR3 region has 13 residues. Germline-derived CDR1 and CDR2 are SNHLY and FYNNEI. The V and J ends lost 5 bases and 4 bases respectively, with 11 bases between them. CDR3 sequence: CASSQGLSTEAFF. The CDR3 DNA reads TGTGCCAGCAGTCAGGGGTTGAGCACTGAAGCTTTCTTT.

The V call is TRBV5-5, the J call TRBJ2-2; no clear D. V was trimmed by 4 bases and J by 1 base, leaving 5 bases between them. Germline lookup yields CDR1 SGHKS and CDR2 YYEKEE (reference sequence). The CDR3 spans 13 residues. The CDR3 region is CASSPGNTGELFF. The CDR3 coding sequence is TGTGCCAGCAGCCCCGGGAACACCGGGGAGCTGTTTTTT.

This chain joins TRBV2 and TRBJ1-6; no firm D call. The CDR3 loop spans 14 amino acids. Germline V gene sequence: CDR1 SNHLY, CDR2 FYNNEI. The V gene lost 2 bases and the J gene lost 5 bases, with 7 bases spanning the gap. The CDR3 loop is CASSEYRHNSPLHF. The CDR3 DNA reads TGTGCCAGCAGTGAATATAGGCATAATTCACCCCTCCACTTT.

The J gene is TRBJ2-4, the V gene TRBV6-5; D is perhaps TRBD1 or TRBD2 (5 bases each). This CDR3 comprises 16 residues. V dropped 2 bases and J dropped 1 base, with 12 bases sitting between them. CDR1 and CDR2 (germline): MNHEY, SVGAGI. CDR3 in DNA: TGTGCCAGCAGTTACGGGCGACAGCGGGCCAAAAACATTCAGTACTTC. Protein: CASSYGRQRAKNIQYF.

The chain couples TRBV24-1 to TRBJ2-3; 7 nucleotides line up with TRBD2. The CDR3 sequence is 17 residues long. J lost 7 bases, V lost 4 bases, and 16 bases had no gene match. The germline gives CDR1 KGHDR, CDR2 SFDVKD. CDR3 coding DNA: TGTGCCACCAGTGACTCGCCTGGACGGGAGGCGATTCATACGCAGTATTTT. The encoded protein is CATSDSPGREAIHTQYF.

V gene TRBV11-3 combines with J gene TRBJ2-7; 7 nucleotides align to TRBD1. Germline lookup yields CDR1 SGHNT and CDR2 YENEEA. The CDR3 has 13 residues. Trimming removed 2 bases from V and 5 bases from J; junction bases left unmatched: 3. This chain's CDR3 is CASSLHRGDEQYF. The CDR3 DNA is TGTGCCAGCAGCTTACACAGGGGAGACGAGCAGTACTTC.

V is TRBV7-3 and J is TRBJ1-1; the D is unclear. Germline assignment: CDR1 SGHTA and CDR2 FQGTGA. The CDR3 runs 14 residues. The germline V and J ends were trimmed by 0 bases and 4 bases, with 9 bases remaining between them. CDR3 bases: TGTGCCAGCAGCTTAACGTCCGGGAGCACTGAAGCTTTCTTT. It translates to CASSLTSGSTEAFF.

V is TRBV19 and J is TRBJ1-2, with 8 bases aligning to TRBD1. CDR1 is LNHDA and CDR2 is SQIVND in the germline V gene (reference sequence). The J segment lost 4 bases and the V segment lost 5 bases, leaving 15 bases of the junction unmatched. The CDR3 spans 17 residues. This CDR3 is CASSPGFRDRKFYGYTF. The CDR3 DNA reads TGTGCCAGTAGTCCCGGGTTTCGGGACAGGAAATTCTATGGCTACACCTTC.

The chain employs TRBV6-5 and TRBJ1-2; D may be TRBD1 (5 bases). Germline loops: CDR1 MNHEY, CDR2 SVGAGI. V lost 2 bases and J 2 bases, leaving 9 bases between the germline ends. The CDR3 extends over 14 amino acids. CDR3 coding DNA: TGTGCCAGCAGTTACGGGGGACGGAACTATGGCTACACCTTC. Protein: CASSYGGRNYGYTF.

J is TRBJ1-6 and V is TRBV4-1, with 9 bases fitting TRBD1. V was pared by 5 bases and J by 6 bases, with 17 bases of the junction left unmatched. CDR3 length: 19 residues. Germline lookup yields CDR1 MGHRA and CDR2 YSYEKL. This chain's CDR3 is CASSSRWGQGPGLNSPLHF. CDR3 nucleotide sequence: TGCGCCAGCAGCTCCCGTTGGGGACAGGGCCCGGGGCTTAATTCACCCCTCCACTTT.

The rearrangement links TRBV6-4 to TRBJ1-5; D remains ambiguous. The CDR3 consists of 13 residues. Trimming removed 4 bases from V and 7 bases from J, with 11 bases in between. Germline V gene data show CDR1 as MRHNA and CDR2 as SNTAGT. CDR3 sequence reads: CASSAVSGQPQHF. As DNA, the CDR3 is TGTGCCAGCAGTGCCGTTTCCGGGCAGCCCCAGCATTTT.

This clone was detected once. The chain is built from TRBV7-9 and TRBJ2-1; D is possibly TRBD1 (6 bases). The germline V and J ends were trimmed by 6 bases and 6 bases, with 12 bases remaining between them. Germline CDR1 is SEHNR and CDR2 is FQNEAQ (reference sequence). CDR3 length: 13 amino acids. DNA of the CDR3: TGTGCCAGCAGGGGGGCTAGAGGCAATGAGCAGTTCTTC. Encoded protein: CASRGARGNEQFF.

The chain combines TRBV4-3 with TRBJ2-3, with TRBD1 matching over 7 bases. The CDR3 covers 15 residues. Germline V lookup: CDR1 LGHNA, CDR2 YSLEER. V shed 3 bases, J shed 5 bases, and the junction held 8 bases outside the gene matches. The CDR3 here is CASSQTGLVGDTQYF. In DNA form, the CDR3 reads TGCGCCAGCAGCCAGACAGGGCTGGTCGGAGATACGCAGTATTTT.

The gene calls are TRBV4-3 and TRBJ1-2; D is undetermined. Germline CDR1 is LGHNA and CDR2 is YSLEER. V was pared by 6 bases and J by 8 bases, with 13 bases between. The CDR3 length is 12 residues. The CDR3: CASSHYQSGYTF. As DNA, the CDR3 is TGCGCCAGCAGTCATTATCAGAGCGGCTACACCTTC.

V is TRBV7-9 and J is TRBJ1-1; no firm D call. In germline, CDR1 is SEHNR, CDR2 FQNEAQ (reference sequence). This CDR3 is 15 amino acids long. Trimming took 5 bases from V and 1 from J, leaving 14 bases between them. CDR3 sequence reads: CASSPLGVQNTEAFF. The CDR3 DNA is TGTGCCAGCAGCCCGCTAGGTGTTCAGAACACTGAAGCTTTCTTT.

The V call is TRBV5-1, the J call TRBJ2-2; tentatively, D is TRBD1 (5 bases). V shed 2 bases and J shed 0 bases, with 8 bases lying between them. The germline gives CDR1 SGHRS, CDR2 YFSETQ. This CDR3 spans 15 amino acids. The CDR3: CASSFDRANTGELFF. DNA of the CDR3: TGCGCCAGCAGCTTCGACAGAGCGAACACCGGGGAGCTGTTTTTT. Complete variable domain (other parts from reference TRBV5-1 and TRBJ2-2): KAGVTQTPRYLIKTRGQQVTLSCSPISGHRSVSWYQQTPGQGLQFLFEYFSETQRNKGNFPGRFSGRQFSNSRSEMNVSTLELGDSALYLCASSFDRANTGELFFGEGSRLTVL.

This sequence joins TRBV20-1 and TRBJ1-1; D call uncertain. Between the trimmed V and J ends, which lost 3 bases and 5 bases, there was a span of 7 bases. Germline V CDR1 and CDR2: DFQATT, SNEGSKA (reference sequence). This CDR3 is 11 amino acids long. CDR3 nucleotides: TGCAGTGCTAGGGACGAGACTGAAGCTTTCTTT. It codes for CSARDETEAFF.

The genes are TRBV11-2 and TRBJ1-2; D possibly corresponds to TRBD1 (6 bases). V lost 3 bases and J lost 3, with 11 bases in between. CDR1 SGHAT and CDR2 FQNNGV come from the germline V gene. The CDR3 contains 14 residues. The CDR3 here is CASSFTGGDYGYTF. DNA for the CDR3: TGTGCCAGCAGCTTTACTGGGGGCGACTATGGCTACACCTTC.

This clone was counted only a few times. The chain uses TRBV6-6 and TRBJ2-1; 12 positions agree with TRBD2. Germline V lookup: CDR1 MNHNY, CDR2 SVGAGI (reference sequence). The CDR3 is 13 residues long. V dropped 0 bases and J dropped 15; count of bases not matched to a gene: 3. In DNA form, the CDR3 reads TGTGCCAGCAGTTACTCGACTAGCGGGAGCATGTTCTTC. Translated: CASSYSTSGSMFF.

The chain uses TRBV9 and TRBJ2-7; D possibly corresponds to TRBD1 (6 bases). Germline values: CDR1 SGDLS, CDR2 YYNGEE. Trimming removed 0 bases at V and 7 bases at J, with 8 bases between. The CDR3 loop spans 12 amino acids. The CDR3 loop is CASSVERGEQYF. CDR3 bases: TGTGCCAGCAGCGTAGAAAGGGGGGAGCAGTACTTC. The variable domain in full, completed from reference TRBV9 and TRBJ2-7, reads DSGVTQTPKHLITATGQRVTLRCSPRSGDLSVYWYQQSLDQGLQFLIQYYNGEERAKGNILERFSAQQFPDLHSELNLSSLELGDSALYFCASSVERGEQYFGPGTRLTVT.

The chain carries TRBV5-4 and TRBJ1-2; a possible D gene is TRBD1 (5 bases). Deletions cut 4 bases from V and 7 bases from J, with 17 bases between. This CDR3 is 14 amino acids long. CDR1 SGHNT and CDR2 YYREEE come from the germline V gene (reference sequence). Here the CDR3 reads CASSTGRGGGGYTF. CDR3 DNA sequence: TGTGCCAGCAGCACCGGACGTGGGGGAGGTGGCTACACCTTC.

The rearrangement joins TRBV28 to TRBJ1-1; D possibly corresponds to TRBD1 (5 bases). The CDR3 runs 13 residues. CDR1 is MDHEN, CDR2 SYDVKM, per germline. Trimming removed 4 bases at V and 1 base at J, with 7 bases between. The CDR3, as DNA: TGTGCCAGCAGTTGGGGGGGGAACACTGAAGCTTTCTTT. This gives the protein CASSWGGNTEAFF. Full variable domain (rest looked up from reference TRBV28 and TRBJ1-1): DVKVTQSSRYLVKRTGEKVFLECVQDMDHENMFWYRQDPGLGLRLIYFSYDVKMKEKGDIPEGYSVSREKKERFSLILESASTNQTSMYLCASSWGGNTEAFFGQGTRLTVV.